This TCR beta chain originates from a study of blood T cell repertoires in COVID-19. Background on the study: Collection of acute and convalescent COVID-19 samples took place in the United States, Italy and Spain. PBMCs, B-cell-depleted T cells, or T cells provided the cDNA or gDNA that made up the material.

This CDR3 region has 14 residues. Germline-derived CDR1 and CDR2 are LGHDT and YNNKEL (reference sequence). V was cut by 4 bases and J by 7 bases, with 16 bases left in between. Authors' analysis steps: How many nucleated cells were present was estimated from reference gene primer amplification. Repertoires were generated with immunoSEQ multiplex PCR, while TCRdb's copy carries only in-frame clones and drops some. V and J calls and clone size follow that table, whereas D and trimming were derived from the DNA. Of fewer than 350,000 clones in the sample, 85% were seen once. This clonotype originated in a human donor in a cohort sampled during active COVID-19. Sequences were obtained from peripheral blood. The V gene is TRBV3-1 (or the pseudogene TRBV3-2), the J gene TRBJ1-2; no definite D call. For the CDR3, the DNA is TGTGCCAGCAGCCCCCCAGGCTTTCTCGGTGGCTACACCTTC. Amino acid sequence: CASSPPGFLGGYTF.